This T cell receptor beta chain appears in the sequencing data of a study of T cell changes during pregnancy in multiple sclerosis. Sequencing used immunoSEQ multiplex PCR; TCRdb keeps in-frame clones, though not all of them. The sample gives about 32,000 clones, about 92% of which show up once; about 4.9% is in the top ten. This clone showed up many times. CDR1 is MRHNA, CDR2 SNTAGT, per germline. The trim removed 3 bases at V and 7 bases at J, leaving 5 bases unmatched. The CDR3 contains 16 residues. The source was CD8+ T cells from peripheral blood mononuclear cells, collected in the first trimester of pregnancy. This TCR derives from a female donor with multiple sclerosis, enrolled in a pregnancy study. J is TRBJ2-1 and V is TRBV6-4; 14 positions agree with TRBD2. The CDR3 coding sequence is TGTGCCAGCAGTGAGGCCGGGACTAGCGGGAGTAATGAGCAGTTCTTC. It yields the protein CASSEAGTSGSNEQFF.